Presented here are 24 T cell receptor beta chains from one specimen sequenced in a study of blood T cell repertoires in COVID-19 (dated by TCRdb to 2019 to 2021). The library was made by the immunoSEQ multiplex PCR assay. As stored in TCRdb, this immuneACCESS dataset retains in-frame rearrangements with V and J assigned. A fraction of the clones does not appear; measured against another copy, unresolved V genes explain less than half of the discrepancy, and the remainder lacks a known reason. The sample has 100,000 to 150,000 clones on record, around 89% of them singletons. The ten largest make up roughly 2.1% of the sample. The sample consisted of peripheral blood. Every receptor here comes from a man aged 65-85 years with active COVID-19.

The chain couples TRBV7-9 to TRBJ2-4; a weak D match, TRBD1 (6 bases). Germline values: CDR1 SEHNR, CDR2 FQNEAQ (reference sequence). The CDR3 loop spans 14 amino acids. V was pared by 4 bases and J by 1 base, with 8 bases between. As DNA, the CDR3 is TGTGCCAGCAGCTCCCAGGGGGCCAAAAACATTCAGTACTTC. Protein product: CASSSQGAKNIQYF.

The chain joins TRBV7-2 to TRBJ2-1; TRBD2 matches 11 bases. The ends lost 2 bases at V and 9 bases at J; junction bases unmatched: 15. Germline V gene data show CDR1 as SGHTA and CDR2 as FQGNSA. This CDR3 is built from 18 residues. The CDR3 DNA is TGTGCCAGCAGCTTAAGAGGGGGGGCTAGCGGGAGGCAGGGTGAGCAGTTCTTC. It encodes CASSLRGGASGRQGEQFF. The variable domain in full, completed from reference TRBV7-2 and TRBJ2-1, reads GAGVSQSPSNKVTEKGKDVELRCDPISGHTALYWYRQSLGQGLEFLIYFQGNSAPDKSGLPSDRFSAERTGGSVSTLTIQRTQQEDSAVYLCASSLRGGASGRQGEQFFGPGTRLTVL.

This chain links TRBV28 with TRBJ1-1; 8 positions agree with TRBD1. Germline lookup yields CDR1 MDHEN and CDR2 SYDVKM. With 5 bases clipped from V and 0 bases from J, the junction kept 5 bases outside the gene matches. The length of the CDR3 is 15 residues. The CDR3 region has the DNA TGTGCCAGCAGTCCGGGACAGGTCATGAACACTGAAGCTTTCTTT. This gives the protein CASSPGQVMNTEAFF.

The chain couples TRBV28 to TRBJ1-5; D not resolved. The CDR3 is 12 residues long. The V end lost 2 bases, the J end lost 5 bases, and 4 bases lay between the germline ends. The germline gives CDR1 MDHEN, CDR2 SYDVKM. The CDR3 loop reads CASSLSYQPQHF. The CDR3 bases are TGTGCCAGCAGTTTAAGCTATCAGCCCCAGCATTTT.

This sequence joins TRBV7-9 and TRBJ1-1; 8 bases map to TRBD1. The CDR3 is made up of 13 amino acids. Germline CDR1 is SEHNR and CDR2 is FQNEAQ (reference sequence). The CDR3 DNA reads as TGTGCGGGAGATGGGACAGGTCTGACTGAAGCTTTCTTT. It translates to CAGDGTGLTEAFF.

The chain carries TRBV7-3 and TRBJ2-2, with a possible D match to TRBD2 (6 bases). The germline gives CDR1 SGHTA, CDR2 FQGTGA. V dropped 2 bases and J dropped 6 bases, with 19 bases sitting between them. This CDR3 has 17 amino acids. The CDR3 DNA sequence: TGTGCCAGCAGCTTAGAGTATCGGGCTAGCGTATCCGGGGAGCTGTTTTTT. The encoded protein is CASSLEYRASVSGELFF.

V is TRBV11-2 and J is TRBJ2-4; D possibly corresponds to TRBD2 (5 bases). The CDR3 is 19 residues long. Between the trimmed V and J ends, which lost 0 bases and 1 base, there was a span of 19 bases. From germline, CDR1 is SGHAT and CDR2 FQNNGV. CDR3 residues: CASSLDAGIGLRAKNIQYF. CDR3 in DNA: TGTGCCAGCAGCTTAGATGCGGGCATCGGCCTCAGGGCCAAAAACATTCAGTACTTC. The variable domain in full, with the rest retrieved from reference TRBV11-2 and TRBJ2-4, is EAGVAQSPRYKIIEKRQSVAFWCNPISGHATLYWYQQILGQGPKLLIQFQNNGVVDDSQLPKDRFSAERLKGVDSTLKIQPAKLEDSAVYLCASSLDAGIGLRAKNIQYFGAGTRLSVL.

The chain combines TRBV6-5 with TRBJ1-1; D possibly corresponds to TRBD1 (6 bases). This CDR3 spans 13 amino acids. V was clipped by 6 bases and J by 3 bases, with 11 bases between them. In germline, CDR1 is MNHEY, CDR2 SVGAGI. This CDR3 reads CASRRQVDTEAFF. CDR3 nucleotides: TGTGCCAGCAGACGACAGGTGGACACTGAAGCTTTCTTT.

The gene calls are TRBV6-5 and TRBJ2-7; D might be TRBD2 (6 bases). Deletions cut 6 bases from V and 2 bases from J, with 14 bases between. Germline V gene lookup returns CDR1 MNHEY and CDR2 SVGAGI. This CDR3 is 14 amino acids long. The CDR3 spells CASRTRTGPYEQYF. The CDR3 DNA sequence: TGTGCCAGCAGGACTAGGACGGGTCCCTACGAGCAGTACTTC.

The V and J genes are TRBV6-6 and TRBJ1-2, with 9 bases fitting TRBD1. The V segment lost 9 bases and the J segment 4 bases; nucleotides outside the gene matches: 6. CDR1 MNHNY and CDR2 SVGAGI come from the germline V gene (reference sequence). The CDR3 is 13 residues long. As DNA, the CDR3 is TGTGCCAGTTCCACAGGGGGCGGCTATGGCTACACCTTC. Protein product: CASSTGGGYGYTF.

A few counts support this clone. J is TRBJ2-1 and V is TRBV24-1; tentatively, D is TRBD1 (6 bases). Germline CDR1 reads KGHDR; CDR2 reads SFDVKD. The CDR3 consists of 15 residues. Trimming took 4 bases from V and 10 from J, leaving 19 bases between them. CDR3: CATSEYGAARGEQFF. The CDR3 nucleotides read TGTGCCACCAGTGAATACGGTGCCGCGAGGGGGGAGCAGTTCTTC.

This rearrangement joins TRBV29-1 to TRBJ1-4; D not resolved. CDR3 length: 13 amino acids. Germline values: CDR1 SQVTM, CDR2 ANQGSEA. Deletions cut 0 bases from V and 8 bases from J, with 10 bases between. The CDR3, as DNA: TGCAGCGTTGAAGAGTGGGGAGGGGAAAAACTGTTTTTT. Translated, it gives CSVEEWGGEKLFF.

With respect to this clone: Other DNA sequences within the sample encode an identical CDR3. The chain links TRBV5-1 to TRBJ1-2, with 9 positions matching TRBD1. The CDR3 contains 14 residues. The V segment lost 4 bases and the J segment 8 bases; nucleotides outside the gene matches: 9. The germline gives CDR1 SGHRS, CDR2 YFSETQ. The DNA of the CDR3 is TGCGCCAGCAGCGCCCGGGACAGGGCTGAAGGCTACACCTTC. It specifies CASSARDRAEGYTF. The complete variable domain, with remaining parts taken from reference TRBV5-1 and TRBJ1-2, reads KAGVTQTPRYLIKTRGQQVTLSCSPISGHRSVSWYQQTPGQGLQFLFEYFSETQRNKGNFPGRFSGRQFSNSRSEMNVSTLELGDSALYLCASSARDRAEGYTFGSGTRLTVV.

Only one count was recorded for this clone. The chain carries TRBV5-8 and TRBJ2-1; D is ambiguous. The V end was cut by 2 bases, the J end by 10 bases, with 10 bases between. The CDR3 is made up of 12 amino acids. Germline V lookup: CDR1 SGHTS, CDR2 YDEGEE. The CDR3 region has the DNA TGTGCCAGCAGCTTTCAGCGCGACGAGCAGTTCTTC. Translating it yields CASSFQRDEQFF.

This clone appeared a few times. The genes are TRBV6-5 and TRBJ1-2; the D gene is possibly TRBD1 (5 bases). The CDR3 spans 15 residues. Germline CDR1 and CDR2: MNHEY and SVGAGI. Deletions cut 5 bases from V and 6 bases from J, with 19 bases between. In DNA form, the CDR3 reads TGTGCCAGCAGTCCCCCGGGCGTAGGAGGGGATGGCTACACCTTC. As protein: CASSPPGVGGDGYTF.

The chain combines TRBV19 with TRBJ2-3, with 10 bases matching TRBD2. Germline V lookup: CDR1 LNHDA, CDR2 SQIVND (reference sequence). The CDR3 contains 16 residues. The V gene end was trimmed by 6 bases and the J gene end by 1 base; junction bases not matched to a gene: 7. The chain's CDR3 is CASSSGRAGGTDTQYF. CDR3 nucleotides: TGTGCCAGTAGCAGCGGGAGGGCCGGGGGCACAGATACGCAGTATTTT.

This clone appeared a few times. J is TRBJ2-3 and V is TRBV10-3, with unresolved D. The ends were cut back, 6 bases at V and 5 bases at J, with 15 bases in the middle. Per germline, CDR1 ENHRY and CDR2 SYGVKD. This CDR3 is built from 14 residues. Here the CDR3 DNA reads TGTGCCATCAGAGGAGTGGAACCGGAAGATACGCAGTATTTT. Its translation: CAIRGVEPEDTQYF.

The V call is TRBV11-2, the J call TRBJ2-5, with D hard to call. Trimming shortened V by 1 base and J by 3 bases, and 3 bases separated the two germline ends. The germline V gene has CDR1 SGHAT and CDR2 FQNNGV. The CDR3 has 12 residues. The CDR3 DNA reads TGTGCCAGCAGCTTAGCCGAAGAGACCCAGTACTTC. It translates to CASSLAEETQYF.

V and J are TRBV10-3 and TRBJ2-1, with D perhaps TRBD2 (6 bases). The CDR3 contains 13 residues. The V and J ends lost 7 bases and 3 bases respectively, with 10 bases between them. Germline loops: CDR1 ENHRY, CDR2 SYGVKD. The CDR3 here is CAIKDSGYNEQFF. In DNA form, the CDR3 reads TGTGCCATCAAGGATAGCGGCTACAATGAGCAGTTCTTC.

CDR3 in amino acids: CASSGGNSGNTIYF. The CDR3 DNA sequence: TGTGCCAGCAGTGGGGGCAACTCTGGAAACACCATATATTTT. This chain uses TRBV2 with TRBJ1-3; tentatively, D is TRBD1 (5 bases). This CDR3 spans 14 amino acids. Germline CDR1 and CDR2: SNHLY and FYNNEI. Trimming shortened V by 4 bases and J by 0 bases, and 7 bases separated the two germline ends.

The CDR3 here is CASSLAPLAGSTGELFF. The DNA for the CDR3 is TGTGCCAGCAGCTTGGCCCCACTAGCGGGGAGCACCGGGGAGCTGTTTTTT. The rearrangement uses TRBV5-5 and TRBJ2-2; TRBD2 matches at 10 bases. Germline V lookup: CDR1 SGHKS, CDR2 YYEKEE (reference sequence). This CDR3 is built from 17 residues. V trimming: 0 bases; J trimming: 4 bases; junction bases outside the gene matches: 6.

The chain couples TRBV11-2 to TRBJ1-5, with 8 positions matching TRBD1. The J segment lost 4 bases and the V segment lost 5 bases, leaving 4 bases of the junction unmatched. CDR1 and CDR2 (germline): SGHAT, FQNNGV. The CDR3 is 14 residues long. CDR3 in amino acids: CASSQGASNQPQHF. The CDR3, as DNA: TGTGCCAGCAGCCAGGGGGCGAGTAATCAGCCCCAGCATTTT.

This rearrangement joins TRBV28 to TRBJ1-1; D gene unclear. The V and J ends lost 7 bases and 1 base respectively, with 7 bases between them. CDR1 is MDHEN and CDR2 is SYDVKM in the germline V gene. CDR3 length: 12 amino acids. As DNA, the CDR3 is TGTGCCAGCACTTCGAGGAACACTGAAGCTTTCTTT. It codes for CASTSRNTEAFF. The variable domain in full, completed from reference TRBV28 and TRBJ1-1, reads DVKVTQSSRYLVKRTGEKVFLECVQDMDHENMFWYRQDPGLGLRLIYFSYDVKMKEKGDIPEGYSVSREKKERFSLILESASTNQTSMYLCASTSRNTEAFFGQGTRLTVV.

This clone came up a few times. J is TRBJ2-1 and V is TRBV9, with a tentative D call TRBD2 (5 bases). Trimming left V 3 bases short and J 9 bases short, with 16 bases between. Germline assignment: CDR1 SGDLS and CDR2 YYNGEE. There are 14 residues in the CDR3. The CDR3 spells CASSAPFTRSEQFF. CDR3 nucleotides: TGTGCCAGCAGCGCCCCATTTACTAGAAGTGAGCAGTTCTTC.